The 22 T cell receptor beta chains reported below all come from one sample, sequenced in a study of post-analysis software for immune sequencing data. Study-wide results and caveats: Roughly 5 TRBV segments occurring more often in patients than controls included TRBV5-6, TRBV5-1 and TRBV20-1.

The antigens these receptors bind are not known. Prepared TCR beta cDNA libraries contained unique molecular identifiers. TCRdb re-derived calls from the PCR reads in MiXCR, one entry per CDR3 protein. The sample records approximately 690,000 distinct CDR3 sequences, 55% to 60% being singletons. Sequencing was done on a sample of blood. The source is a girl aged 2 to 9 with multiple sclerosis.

The CDR3 region is CASRGGLAGVAYEQYF. CDR3 bases: TGTGCCAGCAGGGGAGGACTAGCGGGAGTGGCCTACGAGCAGTACTTC. The rearrangement uses TRBV12-3 or TRBV12-4 and TRBJ2-7; TRBD2 matches 13 bases. V was clipped by 6 bases and J by 2 bases; unmatched bases: 7. This CDR3 is built from 16 residues.

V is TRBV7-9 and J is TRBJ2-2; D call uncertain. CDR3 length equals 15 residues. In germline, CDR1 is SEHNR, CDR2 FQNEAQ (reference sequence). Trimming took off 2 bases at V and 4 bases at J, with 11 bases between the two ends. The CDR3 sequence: CASSLKLPFTGELFF. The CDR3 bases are TGTGCCAGCAGCTTAAAACTACCTTTCACCGGGGAGCTGTTTTTT.

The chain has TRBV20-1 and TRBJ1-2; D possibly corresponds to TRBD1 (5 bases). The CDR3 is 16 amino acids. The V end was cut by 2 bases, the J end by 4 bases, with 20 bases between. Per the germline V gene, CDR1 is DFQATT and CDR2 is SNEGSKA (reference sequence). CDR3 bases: TGCAGTGCTAGATCCGCCCGGGGACTGACTCGCTATGGCTACACCTTC. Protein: CSARSARGLTRYGYTF.

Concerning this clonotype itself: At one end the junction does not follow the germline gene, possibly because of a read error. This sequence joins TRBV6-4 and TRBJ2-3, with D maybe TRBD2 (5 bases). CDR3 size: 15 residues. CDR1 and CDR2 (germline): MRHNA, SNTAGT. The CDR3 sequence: CASRGSSSLLDTRYF. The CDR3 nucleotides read TGTGCCAGTAGAGGGTCGAGCAGCCTTTTAGATACGCGGTATTTT.

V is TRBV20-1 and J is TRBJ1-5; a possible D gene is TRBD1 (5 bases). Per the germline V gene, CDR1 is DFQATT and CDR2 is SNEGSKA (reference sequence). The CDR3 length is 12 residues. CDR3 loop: CRGRGLNQPQHF. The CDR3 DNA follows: TGCAGGGGCCGGGGCCTCAATCAGCCCCAGCATTTT.

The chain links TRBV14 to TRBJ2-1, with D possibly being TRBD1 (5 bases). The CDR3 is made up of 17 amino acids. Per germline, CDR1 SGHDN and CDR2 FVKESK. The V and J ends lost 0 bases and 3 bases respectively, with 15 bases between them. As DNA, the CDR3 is TGTGCCAGCAGCCAAGATACCCCAGGGCCCTTCTACAATGAGCAGTTCTTC. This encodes CASSQDTPGPFYNEQFF.

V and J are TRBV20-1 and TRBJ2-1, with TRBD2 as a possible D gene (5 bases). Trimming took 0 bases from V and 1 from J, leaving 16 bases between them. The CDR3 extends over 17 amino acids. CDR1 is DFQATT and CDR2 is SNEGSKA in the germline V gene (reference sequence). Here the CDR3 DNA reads TGCAGTGCTAGAGATGCCTTTCGGGGTCATTCCTACAATGAGCAGTTCTTC. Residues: CSARDAFRGHSYNEQFF.

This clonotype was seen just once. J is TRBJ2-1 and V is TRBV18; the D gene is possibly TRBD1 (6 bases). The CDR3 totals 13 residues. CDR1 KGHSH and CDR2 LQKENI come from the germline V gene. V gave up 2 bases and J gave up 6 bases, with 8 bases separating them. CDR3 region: CASSPTGTNEQFF. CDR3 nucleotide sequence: TGTGCCAGCTCACCAACAGGGACCAATGAGCAGTTCTTC.

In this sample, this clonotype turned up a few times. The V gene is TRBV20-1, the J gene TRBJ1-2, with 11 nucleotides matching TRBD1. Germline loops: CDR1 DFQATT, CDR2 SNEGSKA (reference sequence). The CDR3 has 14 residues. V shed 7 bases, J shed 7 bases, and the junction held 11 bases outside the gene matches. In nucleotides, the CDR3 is TGCAGTGGTAGGACAGGGGGCGAACCCCTTGGCTACACCTTC. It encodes CSGRTGGEPLGYTF.

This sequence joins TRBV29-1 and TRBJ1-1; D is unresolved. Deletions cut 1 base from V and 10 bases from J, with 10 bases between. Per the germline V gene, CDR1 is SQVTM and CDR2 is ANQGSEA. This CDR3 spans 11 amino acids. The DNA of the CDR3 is TGCAGCGTTGAAGCGGCCATCGGAGCTTTCTTT. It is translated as CSVEAAIGAFF.

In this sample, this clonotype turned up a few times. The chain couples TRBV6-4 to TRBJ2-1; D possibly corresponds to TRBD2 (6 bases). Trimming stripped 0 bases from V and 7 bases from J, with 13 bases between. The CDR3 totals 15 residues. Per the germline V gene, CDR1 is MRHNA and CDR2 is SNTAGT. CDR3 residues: CASSDSPRRVNEQFF. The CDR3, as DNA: TGTGCCAGCAGTGACTCACCCAGGAGGGTGAATGAGCAGTTCTTC.

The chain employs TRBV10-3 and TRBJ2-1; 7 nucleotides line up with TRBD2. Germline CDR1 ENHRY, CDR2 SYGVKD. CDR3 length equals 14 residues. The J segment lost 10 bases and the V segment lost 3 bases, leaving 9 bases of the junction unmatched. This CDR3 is CAISDPTGGDEQFF. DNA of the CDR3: TGTGCCATCAGTGACCCCACGGGAGGAGACGAGCAGTTCTTC.

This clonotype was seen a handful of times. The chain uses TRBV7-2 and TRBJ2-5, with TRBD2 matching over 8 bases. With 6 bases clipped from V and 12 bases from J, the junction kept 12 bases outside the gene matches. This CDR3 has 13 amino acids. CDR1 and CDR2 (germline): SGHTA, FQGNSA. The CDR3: CASRLTSGGRKYF. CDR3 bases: TGTGCCAGCAGACTCACTAGCGGTGGGCGGAAGTACTTC.

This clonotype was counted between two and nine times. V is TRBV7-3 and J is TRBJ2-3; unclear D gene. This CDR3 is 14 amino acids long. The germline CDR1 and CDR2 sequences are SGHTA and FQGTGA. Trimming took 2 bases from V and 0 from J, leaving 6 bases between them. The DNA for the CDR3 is TGTGCCAGCAGCTTACAACATAGCACAGATACGCAGTATTTT. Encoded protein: CASSLQHSTDTQYF.

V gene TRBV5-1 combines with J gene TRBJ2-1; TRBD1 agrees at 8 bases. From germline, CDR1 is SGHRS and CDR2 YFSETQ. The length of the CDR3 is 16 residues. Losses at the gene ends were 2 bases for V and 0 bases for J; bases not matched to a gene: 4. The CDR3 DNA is TGCGCCAGCAGCTTATTTACAGGGGGCTCCTACAATGAGCAGTTCTTC. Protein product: CASSLFTGGSYNEQFF.

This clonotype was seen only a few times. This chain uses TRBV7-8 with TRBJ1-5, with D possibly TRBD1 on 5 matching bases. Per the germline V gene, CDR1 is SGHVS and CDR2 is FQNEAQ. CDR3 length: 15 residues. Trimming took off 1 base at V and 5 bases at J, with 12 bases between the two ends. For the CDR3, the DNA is TGTGCCAGCAGCTTAGTCTGGCAGGGTGATCAGCCCCAGCATTTT. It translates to CASSLVWQGDQPQHF.

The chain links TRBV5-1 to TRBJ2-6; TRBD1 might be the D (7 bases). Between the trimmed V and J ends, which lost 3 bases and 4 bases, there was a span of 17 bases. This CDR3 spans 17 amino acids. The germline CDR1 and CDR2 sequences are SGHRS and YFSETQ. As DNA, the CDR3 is TGCGCCAGCAGCTACCCCGAGGAGGGGGCCGGGGCCAACGTCCTGACTTTC. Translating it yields CASSYPEEGAGANVLTF.

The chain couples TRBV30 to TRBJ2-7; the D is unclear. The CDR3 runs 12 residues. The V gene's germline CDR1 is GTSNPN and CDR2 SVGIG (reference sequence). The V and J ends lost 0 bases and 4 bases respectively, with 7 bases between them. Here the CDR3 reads CAWSVSRYEQYF. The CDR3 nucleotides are TGTGCCTGGAGTGTATCCCGTTACGAGCAGTACTTC.

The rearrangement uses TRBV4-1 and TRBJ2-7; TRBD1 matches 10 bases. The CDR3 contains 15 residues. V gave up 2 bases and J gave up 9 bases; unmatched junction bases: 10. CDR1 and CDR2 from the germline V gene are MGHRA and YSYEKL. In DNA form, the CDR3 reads TGCGCCAGCAGCCAACTGGGGACAGGGGAGCTGGGGCAGTACTTC. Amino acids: CASSQLGTGELGQYF.

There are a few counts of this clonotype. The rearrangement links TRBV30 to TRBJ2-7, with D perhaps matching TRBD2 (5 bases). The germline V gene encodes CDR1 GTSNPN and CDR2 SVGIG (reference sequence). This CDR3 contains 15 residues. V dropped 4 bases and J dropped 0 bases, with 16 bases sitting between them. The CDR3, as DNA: TGTGCCTGGACGGACTTCGGCGAGAGCTCCTACGAGCAGTACTTC. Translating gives CAWTDFGESSYEQYF.

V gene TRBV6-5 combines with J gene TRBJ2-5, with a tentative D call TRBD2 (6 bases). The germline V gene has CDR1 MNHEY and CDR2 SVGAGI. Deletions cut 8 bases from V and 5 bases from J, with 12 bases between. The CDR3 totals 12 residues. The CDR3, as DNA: TGTGCCAGCTACGGAGGAGGGGAGACCCAGTACTTC. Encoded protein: CASYGGGETQYF.

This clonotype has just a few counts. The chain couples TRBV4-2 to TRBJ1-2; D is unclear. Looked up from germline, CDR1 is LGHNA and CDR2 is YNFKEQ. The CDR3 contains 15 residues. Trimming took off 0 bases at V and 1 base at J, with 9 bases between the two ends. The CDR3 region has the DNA TGTGCCAGCAGCCAAGAACCCCAGAGTAACTATGGCTACACCTTC. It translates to CASSQEPQSNYGYTF.